Detailed here is one T cell receptor beta chain. Its matching antigen is unknown. V was shortened by 5 bases and J by 2 bases, with 10 bases between the two germline ends. The CDR3 is made up of 15 amino acids. This specimen belongs to a study of spatial heterogeneity in lung cancer. Study-level points and caveats: At tumor resection, ubiquitous expanded TCRs were detected in blood more often than later.

Every molecule of TCR cDNA had its own unique molecular identifier. One entry per CDR3 protein, called by TCRdb with MiXCR from the 5' RACE reads. The profile shows around 63,000 distinct CDR3 sequences, roughly 8% of them singletons. Noted time point: sample taken at primary tumor resection. The authors sequenced whole RNA from tumor, nontumor lung or frozen PBMC without sorting. This specimen was PBMCs, taken at surgery. This clonotype was obtained from a female donor with early-stage non-small cell lung cancer. The chain couples TRBV12-3 or TRBV12-4 to TRBJ2-6; D ambiguous. The CDR3 DNA reads as TGTGCCAGCAGTACGGTGGGGACTGGGGCCAACGTCCTGACTTTC. Translating gives CASSTVGTGANVLTF.